This TCR beta chain derives from a study of blood T cell repertoires in COVID-19. CDR1 and CDR2 from the germline V gene are SGHAT and FQNNGV. The CDR3 runs 16 residues. V lost 1 base, J lost 4 bases, and 16 bases lay in between. As processed by the authors: Cell counts per sample came from amplifying reference gene primers. Only in-frame clones appear in the TCRdb table, and some are missing; sequencing was by immunoSEQ multiplex PCR. The V and J calls and clone size were taken over from that table, and D and trimming were inferred from the DNA. The sample yields 300,000 to 450,000 clones, approximately 90% seen once. All enrollees were about 18 to 95 years old and from roughly 26 US areas. Donors were grouped by their self-reported clinical history. Cohort 3 donors were reported recovered after two negative PCRs, clearance, or symptom resolution.

The chain is built from TRBV11-2 and TRBJ2-5, with D possibly matching TRBD1 (6 bases). The sample was PBMCs or T cells enriched from blood (not recorded which). The clonotype originates from a woman aged 18-30 years who had recovered from COVID-19. In DNA, the CDR3 is TGTGCCAGCAGCTTAGTAGGGGGAACAGGGACAGAGACCCAGTACTTC. Translating gives CASSLVGGTGTETQYF.